Below are 19 T cell receptor beta chains sequenced from a single sample in a study of regulatory T cells in long-lasting Graves disease. Combining iRepertoire HTBI primers with Arm-PCR of CDR3 regions, the authors built TCR beta libraries. TCRdb ran MiXCR on the multiplex PCR reads and lists one entry per CDR3 protein. The sample shows around 360,000 distinct CDR3 sequences, roughly 17% of them seen only once. Time point indicated: newly diagnosed GD, antithyroid drugs for less than 3 months. Scientists built the TCR library using RNA that was extracted from PBMCs. These records were also assigned to another study, of T cells in Graves' hyperthyroidism and ophthalmopathy.

Sequencing used peripheral blood mononuclear cells (PBMCs), obtained at new diagnosis, from a patient treated with antithyroid drugs. The receptor set was obtained from a young woman with Graves disease.

The chain is built from TRBV5-6 and TRBJ2-1; D might be TRBD2 (6 bases). Germline CDR1 is SGHDT and CDR2 is YYEEEE. Trimming took off 5 bases at V and 3 bases at J, with 12 bases between the two ends. The CDR3 runs to 14 residues. The DNA of the CDR3 is TGTGCCAGCAGTCAAGCAGCGGGCTACAATGAGCAGTTCTTC. Translating it yields CASSQAAGYNEQFF.

Many counts were recorded for this clonotype. The chain carries TRBV27 and TRBJ1-2; TRBD1 agrees at 7 bases. V trimming: 3 bases; J trimming: 4 bases; junction bases outside the gene matches: 2. The CDR3 is 13 residues long. Looked up from germline, CDR1 is MNHEY and CDR2 is SMNVEV (reference sequence). The CDR3 coding sequence is TGTGCCAGCAGTTTGTCAGGGGGCTATGGCTACACCTTC. Its translation is CASSLSGGYGYTF.

Comment on this clonotype: This clone may be a read error of a much larger clone one base away. The chain combines TRBV6-2 or TRBV6-3 with TRBJ2-7, with 8 bases lining up with TRBD2. V was pared by 6 bases and J by 6 bases, with 7 bases of the junction left unmatched. Germline V gives CDR1 MNHEY, CDR2 SVGEGT. The length of the CDR3 is 13 residues. CDR3 sequence reads: CASRAGGMCEQYF. In nucleotides, the CDR3 is TGTGCCAGCAGGGCGGGAGGTATGTGCGAGCAGTACTTC.

The V call is TRBV10-3, the J call TRBJ2-3, with D perhaps TRBD1 (5 bases). The germline gives CDR1 ENHRY, CDR2 SYGVKD. This CDR3 is built from 13 residues. V was clipped by 7 bases and J by 5 bases, with 13 bases between them. Here the CDR3 DNA reads TGTGCCATCACAACTCAGGGTAGAGATACGCAGTATTTT. Encoded protein: CAITTQGRDTQYF.

Details on this clonotype: A single base separates this from a much larger clone, so it may be a read error. The genes are TRBV24-1 and TRBJ2-7; D gene uncertain. CDR1 and CDR2 from the germline V gene are KGHDR and SFDVKD. The CDR3 has 8 residues. V was trimmed by 9 bases and J by 7 bases, leaving 3 bases between them. Here the CDR3 reads CATEEQYF. CDR3 nucleotides: TGTGCCACCGAAGAGCAGTACTTC.

This clonotype occurred many times. The chain employs TRBV28 and TRBJ2-2; TRBD2 might be the D (7 bases). CDR3 length equals 15 residues. The V gene's germline CDR1 is MDHEN and CDR2 SYDVKM. V lost 8 bases and J 6 bases, leaving 19 bases between the germline ends. The CDR3 spells CASSPVGGAAGELFF. CDR3 in DNA: TGTGCCAGCTCACCCGTAGGGGGGGCTGCCGGGGAGCTGTTTTTT.

J is TRBJ1-1 and V is TRBV6-5; TRBD1 agrees at 11 bases. The V gene's germline CDR1 is MNHEY and CDR2 SVGAGI. V gave up 4 bases and J gave up 4 bases; unmatched junction bases: 8. This CDR3 region has 16 residues. For the CDR3, the DNA is TGTGCCAGCAGTTGGACAGGGGGCCGGTGGGGCACTGAAGCTTTCTTT. Encoded protein: CASSWTGGRWGTEAFF.

The sample holds many counts of this clonotype. The genes are TRBV27 and TRBJ1-1; D gene uncertain. The V end lost 7 bases, the J end lost 7 bases, and 10 bases lay between the germline ends. Per the germline V gene, CDR1 is MNHEY and CDR2 is SMNVEV (reference sequence). There are 11 residues in the CDR3. CDR3: CASNLTHEAFF. CDR3 sequence (DNA): TGTGCCAGCAACTTGACCCATGAAGCTTTCTTT.

This clonotype was picked up many times. The V gene is TRBV5-6, the J gene TRBJ2-2; D is unclear. CDR3 length: 15 residues. Per germline, CDR1 SGHDT and CDR2 YYEEEE. V dropped 5 bases and J dropped 1 base, with 12 bases sitting between them. For the CDR3, the DNA is TGTGCCAGCAGTTCCGGGCCGGGGAACACCGGGGAGCTGTTTTTT. This codes for CASSSGPGNTGELFF.

This clonotype has at least ten counts. The V call is TRBV6-2 or TRBV6-3, the J call TRBJ2-1, with D tentatively TRBD1 (7 bases). The CDR3 spans 17 residues. Germline CDR1 MNHEY, CDR2 SVGEGT. V was clipped by 5 bases and J by 7 bases, with 24 bases between them. CDR3 sequence reads: CASSEGSAGGFWNEQFF. The CDR3 nucleotides read TGTGCCAGCAGTGAAGGCTCGGCAGGGGGGTTTTGGAATGAGCAGTTCTTC.

A word on this clonotype: A read error is possible here, since a much larger clone lies one base away. J is TRBJ2-6 and V is TRBV6-5; a weak D match, TRBD1 (5 bases). The CDR3 length is 20 residues. The germline gives CDR1 MNHEY, CDR2 SVGAGI. The CDR3 loop reads CASSYSSIRTRRTGANVLIF. CDR3 coding DNA: TGTGCCAGCAGTTACTCTTCAATACGAACCAGGAGAACTGGGGCCAACGTCCTGATTTTC.

This clonotype occurred a few times. This chain joins TRBV19 and TRBJ2-7; TRBD1 matches 9 bases. From germline, CDR1 is LNHDA and CDR2 SQIVND (reference sequence). V was pared by 1 base and J by 3 bases, with 7 bases of the junction left unmatched. CDR3 length equals 16 residues. The CDR3 sequence is CASSIGWTGEIYEQYF. The CDR3 DNA sequence: TGTGCCAGTAGTATAGGTTGGACAGGGGAGATCTACGAGCAGTACTTC.

There are many counts of this clonotype. The J gene is TRBJ1-2, the V gene TRBV12-3 or TRBV12-4, with 12 bases lining up with TRBD1. This CDR3 is built from 16 residues. Trimming took 6 bases from V and 8 from J; bases not matched to a gene: 13. CDR3 DNA: TGTGCCAGCAGCCCGATCCCGGGACAGGGGGCGCGAGGCTACACCTTC. It codes for CASSPIPGQGARGYTF.

This clonotype showed up many times. V usage is TRBV11-2 and J usage is TRBJ2-3; D might be TRBD2 (6 bases). From germline, CDR1 is SGHAT and CDR2 FQNNGV. The length of the CDR3 is 14 residues. Trimming left V 5 bases short and J 0 bases short, with 9 bases between. CDR3 in DNA: TGTGCCAGCAGCCGCGGGGACAGCACAGATACGCAGTATTTT. Residues: CASSRGDSTDTQYF.

This rearrangement joins TRBV5-1 to TRBJ1-3, with a possible D match to TRBD1 (6 bases). Germline V gives CDR1 SGHRS, CDR2 YFSETQ. V lost 3 bases and J 0 bases, leaving 16 bases between the germline ends. The CDR3 length is 17 residues. CDR3 amino acids: CASSWELPGASGNTIYF. The CDR3 DNA is TGCGCCAGCAGCTGGGAATTGCCAGGGGCCTCTGGAAACACCATATATTTT.

V gene TRBV4-1 combines with J gene TRBJ2-6; TRBD1 is a possible D gene (6 bases). Trimming pared 4 bases from V and 0 bases from J, leaving 16 bases between. The length of the CDR3 is 18 residues. CDR1 is MGHRA and CDR2 is YSYEKL in the germline V gene. The chain's CDR3 is CASSPQTGGGSGANVLTF. The CDR3 nucleotides are TGCGCCAGCAGCCCCCAGACAGGAGGAGGCTCTGGGGCCAACGTCCTGACTTTC.

This clonotype came up many times. The chain links TRBV13 to TRBJ1-1, with D unresolved. Germline CDR1 PRHDT, CDR2 FYEKMQ (reference sequence). CDR3 length: 14 residues. With 0 bases removed from V and 5 bases from J, the gap between germline ends came to 10 bases. The CDR3 loop is CASSLGGVRTEAFF. As DNA, the CDR3 is TGTGCCAGCAGCTTAGGTGGGGTAAGGACTGAAGCTTTCTTT.

This clonotype was observed many times. The chain combines TRBV6-2 or TRBV6-3 with TRBJ2-7, with 8 positions matching TRBD2. V shed 2 bases and J 0 bases; nucleotides not matched to a gene: 0. The CDR3 spans 14 residues. Germline CDR1 reads MNHEY; CDR2 reads SVGEGT. The CDR3 DNA reads TGTGCCAGCAGTTACAGCGGGAGCTCCTACGAGCAGTACTTC. It encodes CASSYSGSSYEQYF.

This clonotype was seen at least ten times. The chain employs TRBV5-5 and TRBJ1-1; 7 bases are shared with TRBD1. The CDR3 length is 13 residues. The V gene end was trimmed by 4 bases and the J gene end by 6 bases; junction bases not matched to a gene: 6. Germline V gene data show CDR1 as SGHKS and CDR2 as YYEKEE (reference sequence). The CDR3 DNA is TGTGCCAGCAGCGCGGGACAGACACCTGAAGCTTTCTTT. Its translation is CASSAGQTPEAFF.